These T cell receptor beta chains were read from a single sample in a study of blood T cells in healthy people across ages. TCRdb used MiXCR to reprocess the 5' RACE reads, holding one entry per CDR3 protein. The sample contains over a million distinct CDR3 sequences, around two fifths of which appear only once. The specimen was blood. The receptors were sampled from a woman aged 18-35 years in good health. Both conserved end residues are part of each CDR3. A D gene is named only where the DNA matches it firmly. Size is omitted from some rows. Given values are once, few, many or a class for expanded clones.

CASSEPGGSSYEQYF	TGTGCCAGCAGTGAACCTGGGGGAAGCTCCTACGAGCAGTACTTC	.	TRBJ2-7	.	TRBV6-1
CASSLASAQYGYTF	TGTGCCAGCAGCCTAGCTAGTGCCCAGTATGGCTACACCTTC	.	TRBJ1-2	few	TRBV3-1
CSGGEGEAFF	TGCAGTGGCGGTGAAGGTGAAGCTTTCTTT	.	TRBJ1-1	few	TRBV20-1
CASTSLWGGSQETQYF	TGCGCCAGCACCAGCTTATGGGGCGGGAGCCAAGAGACCCAGTACTTC	TRBD2	TRBJ2-5	.	TRBV5-1
CSAQNPYEQYF	TGCAGTGCCCAAAATCCTTACGAGCAGTACTTC	.	TRBJ2-7	few	TRBV20-1
CASSQLGSSTNEKLFF	TGTGCCAGCAGCCAATTAGGCAGCTCAACTAATGAAAAACTGTTTTTT	.	TRBJ1-4	few	TRBV4-2
CSAADSRPITAYEQYF	TGCAGTGCGGCGGACAGTAGGCCTATAACCGCCTACGAGCAGTACTTC	.	TRBJ2-7	.	TRBV20-1
CASSVRLDTQYF	TGTGCCAGCAGTGTAAGACTAGATACGCAGTATTTT	.	TRBJ2-3	many	TRBV25-1
CASSLAVQANYEQYF	TGTGCCAGCAGTTTGGCGGTTCAGGCAAACTACGAGCAGTACTTC	.	TRBJ2-7	few	TRBV28
CASRLLAGGTPTQYF	TGTGCCAGCAGACTACTAGCGGGGGGAACACCCACGCAGTATTTT	TRBD2	TRBJ2-3	few	TRBV27
CASSQQGETEAFF	TGCGCCAGCAGCCAACAGGGAGAAACTGAAGCTTTCTTT	.	TRBJ1-1	few	TRBV5-1
CASSESGGGYNEQFF	TGTGCCAGCAGTGAATCCGGGGGCGGCTACAATGAGCAGTTCTTC	.	TRBJ2-1	.	TRBV2
CSGRGDTGELFF	TGCAGCGGCAGGGGGGACACCGGGGAGCTGTTTTTT	.	TRBJ2-2	.	TRBV29-1
CSASRITGDEQYF	TGCAGTGCTAGCCGAATAACAGGGGACGAGCAGTACTTC	TRBD1	TRBJ2-7	once	TRBV20-1
CASSPELLANEQFF	TGCGCCAGCAGCCCAGAGTTGTTGGCGAATGAGCAGTTCTTC	.	TRBJ2-1	once	TRBV9
CASSPAYNEQFF	TGTGCCAGCAGCCCAGCCTACAATGAGCAGTTCTTC	.	TRBJ2-1	many	TRBV6-2/TRBV6-3
CASRSPLRGNYNEQFF	TGCGCCAGCAGGTCCCCGTTGCGGGGAAACTACAATGAGCAGTTCTTC	.	TRBJ2-1	.	TRBV4-1
CASSSHGTLYGYTF	TGTGCCAGCAGCTCCCACGGGACACTTTATGGCTACACCTTC	.	TRBJ1-2	few	TRBV7-2
CASSPSTPGSIYSNQPQHF	TGTGCCAGCAGCCCAAGTACCCCCGGCAGCATATATAGCAATCAGCCCCAGCATTTT	.	TRBJ1-5	.	TRBV7-6
CATQLAAEYNEQFF	TGTGCCACCCAACTAGCGGCAGAATACAATGAGCAGTTCTTC	TRBD2	TRBJ2-1	.	TRBV6-2/TRBV6-3
CASSYLAGVPHNEQFF	TGTGCCAGCAGCTATCTAGCGGGAGTTCCCCACAATGAGCAGTTCTTC	TRBD2	TRBJ2-1	few	TRBV12-3/TRBV12-4
CASSKDSAEQFF	TGTGCCAGCAGTAAAGATAGCGCTGAGCAGTTCTTC	.	TRBJ2-1	few	TRBV6-5
CASSFSPAGAGGVDIQYF	TGCGCCAGCAGCTTCTCTCCCGCGGGGGCGGGAGGGGTGGACATTCAGTACTTC	TRBD2	TRBJ2-4	.	TRBV5-1
CASSLDGGQGLGDSGANVLTF	TGTGCCAGCAGCTTAGACGGGGGGCAGGGGTTAGGGGACTCTGGGGCCAACGTCCTGACTTTC	.	TRBJ2-6	.	TRBV11-2
CASSTGGSNSNQPQHF	TGTGCCAGCAGTACAGGGGGCTCTAATAGCAATCAGCCCCAGCATTTT	TRBD1	TRBJ1-5	.	TRBV6-6
CATSGTSGRNEQFF	TGTGCCACCTCGGGGACTAGCGGACGAAATGAGCAGTTCTTC	TRBD2	TRBJ2-1	few	TRBV6-1
CASSLGGKETQYF	TGTGCCAGCAGCTTAGGAGGCAAAGAGACCCAGTACTTC	.	TRBJ2-5	many	TRBV11-2
CASNMKGMETQYF	TGTGCCAGCAATATGAAAGGGATGGAGACCCAGTACTTC	.	TRBJ2-5	few	TRBV2
CASSQDRTGLSTEAFF	TGTGCCAGCAGCCAAGATCGGACTGGGTTATCGACTGAAGCTTTCTTT	.	TRBJ1-1	few	TRBV4-2
CASSLDYSYEQYF	TGTGCCAGCAGTCTTGACTATTCCTACGAGCAGTACTTC	.	TRBJ2-7	.	TRBV27
CAGSGATGSTYEQYF	TGTGCCGGCAGTGGGGCTACAGGGAGCACCTACGAGCAGTACTTC	.	TRBJ2-7	.	TRBV6-1
CASRQGIDSDGYTF	TGTGCCAGCAGACAGGGAATCGATTCGGATGGCTACACCTTC	.	TRBJ1-2	.	TRBV12-3/TRBV12-4
CASILTSYEQYF	TGTGCCAGCATCCTCACCTCCTACGAGCAGTACTTC	.	TRBJ2-7	.	TRBV6-1
CASSESEAGNQPQHF	TGTGCCAGCAGTGAATCTGAAGCCGGCAATCAGCCCCAGCATTTT	.	TRBJ1-5	.	TRBV6-1
CASSGQGGSTATQYF	TGTGCCAGCAGTGGTCAGGGAGGCAGCACAGCTACGCAGTATTTT	.	TRBJ2-3	.	TRBV2
CAISAITGPSSGANVLTF	TGTGCCATCAGTGCGATTACAGGGCCCAGCTCTGGGGCCAACGTCCTGACTTTC	.	TRBJ2-6	.	TRBV10-3